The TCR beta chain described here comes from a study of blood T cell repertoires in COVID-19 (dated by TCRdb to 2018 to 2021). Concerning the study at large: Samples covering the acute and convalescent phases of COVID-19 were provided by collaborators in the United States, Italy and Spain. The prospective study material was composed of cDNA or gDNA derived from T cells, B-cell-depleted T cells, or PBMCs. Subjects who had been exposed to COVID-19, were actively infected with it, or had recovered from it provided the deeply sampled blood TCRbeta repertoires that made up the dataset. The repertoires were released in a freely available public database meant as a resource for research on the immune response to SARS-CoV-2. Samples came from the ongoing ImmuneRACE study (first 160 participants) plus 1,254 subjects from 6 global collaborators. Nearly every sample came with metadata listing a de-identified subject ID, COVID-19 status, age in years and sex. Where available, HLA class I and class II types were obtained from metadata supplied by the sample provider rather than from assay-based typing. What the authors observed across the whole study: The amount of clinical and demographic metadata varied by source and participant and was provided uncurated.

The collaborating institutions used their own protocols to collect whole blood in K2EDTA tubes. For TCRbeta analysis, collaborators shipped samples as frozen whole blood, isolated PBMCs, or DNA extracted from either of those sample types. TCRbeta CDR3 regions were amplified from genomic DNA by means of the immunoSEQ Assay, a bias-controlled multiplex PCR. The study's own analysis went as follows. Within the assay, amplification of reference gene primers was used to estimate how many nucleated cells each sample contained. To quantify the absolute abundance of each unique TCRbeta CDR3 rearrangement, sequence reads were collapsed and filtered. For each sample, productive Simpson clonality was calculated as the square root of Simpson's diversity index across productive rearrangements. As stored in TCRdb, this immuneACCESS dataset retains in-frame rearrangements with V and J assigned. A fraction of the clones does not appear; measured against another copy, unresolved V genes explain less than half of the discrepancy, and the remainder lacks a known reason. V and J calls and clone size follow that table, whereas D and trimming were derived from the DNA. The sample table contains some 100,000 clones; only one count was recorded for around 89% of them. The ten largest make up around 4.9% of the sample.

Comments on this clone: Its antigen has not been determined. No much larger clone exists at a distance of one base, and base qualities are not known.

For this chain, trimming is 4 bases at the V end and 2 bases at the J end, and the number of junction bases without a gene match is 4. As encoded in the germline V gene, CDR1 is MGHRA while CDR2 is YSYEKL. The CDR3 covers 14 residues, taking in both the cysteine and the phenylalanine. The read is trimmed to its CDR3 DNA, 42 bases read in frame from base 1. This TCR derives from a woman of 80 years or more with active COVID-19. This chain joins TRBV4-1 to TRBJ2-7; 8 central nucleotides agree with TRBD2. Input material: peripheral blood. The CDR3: CASSLREGPYEQYF. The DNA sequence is TGCGCCAGCAGCCTTCGGGAGGGCCCCTACGAGCAGTACTTC.